This T cell receptor (beta chain) appears in the sequencing data of a study of T cell responses to AZD1222 COVID-19 vaccine (dated by TCRdb to the early 2020s). About the full investigation: AZD1222 recipients with second doses at about 4 weeks or about 12 weeks were pooled, because spike-specific TCR depth and breadth did not differ between schedules. Trial participants were enrolled by age into 18-55, 56-69 and 70-plus year subgroups, with approximately 150, 30 and 60 TCR-sequenced participants respectively. TCR sequencing was performed for more than 230 trial participants, of whom about 210 were given two doses of AZD1222 and some 25 were given two doses of MenACWY control vaccine.

The CDR3 regions of human TCRbeta chains were subjected to immunosequencing. Processing in the source paper ran as follows. TCRs in the repertoires were matched against a reference library of SARS-CoV-2-specific TCRs that had been generated with the MIRA antigen-specificity platform. Breadth meant the fraction of unique TCRs that were SARS-CoV-2-associated, whereas depth meant the fraction of total T cells that were SARS-CoV-2-associated. Using the MIRA data, every spike-specific TCR was mapped to the spike region that the TCR reacted to and assigned to either a CD4 or a CD8 class. Log10-transformed breadth and depth values were compared by one-way ANOVA with Sidak's multiple comparisons tests. TCRdb retrieved this table from immuneACCESS and kept in-frame rearrangements only. Not all clones are present; in checked studies, unresolved V genes account for under half, and no reason is known for the remainder. V and J calls plus clone size are reproduced from that table; the DNA served to infer D and trimming. For this sample there are fewer than 150,000 clones; around 90% appear just once. The ten largest make up about 1.9% of the sample.

Trimming removed 3 bases from V and 8 bases from J; the gene matches leave 5 bases unexplained. Measured from the cysteine to the phenylalanine, the CDR3 is 14 residues long. Of the read, only the CDR3 DNA is kept; its 42 bases are in frame from base 1. The germline V gene sets CDR1 to MDHEN and CDR2 to SYDVKM. The full study reports these points: CD4 TCRs associated with the vaccine covered the entire spike protein, and the dominant responses were in regions 160-218 and 743-854. After two AZD1222 doses, spike-specific TCR breadth and depth were significantly higher than at day 0 and than in MenACWY recipients. Because no day 14 peak-response samples were available, the repertoires could be characterized only after the peak T cell response. Conclusions about previously exposed vaccinees are limited because only five to seven AZD1222 recipients were SARS-CoV-2 seropositive at baseline. Participants were mostly white British, with more females than males. The authors suggested clonal diversity may have been underestimated. Reportedly, almost half of the unique spike-specific TCRs recognized epitopes lying outside the regions that are mutated in the B.1.351 and B.1.1.7 variants. The 56-69-year group was small, and its depth increase did not reach significance, likely because of low power.

Regarding this clone: It has no known antigen specificity. Within one base of it there is no much larger clone, and no base qualities were kept.

Taken with the paper, the label for time point translates to: baseline before first vaccination. The vaccinee samples were drawn from two UK trials, COV001 and COV002, one of which was a single-blind randomized controlled phase 2/3 trial testing AZD1222 (ChAdOx1 nCoV-19) in healthy adults. Trial participant PBMC samples were collected at day 0 and day 28 after the second dose for TCRbeta chain sequencing. The receptor was derived from an adult in good health. The chain was built from TRBV28 and TRBJ2-3; 10 central bases correspond to TRBD2. The sequences come from peripheral blood, collected on day 0 of AZD1222 vaccination. The base sequence is TGTGCCAGCAGTTTGCTAGCGGGAGCCCCTACGCAGTATTTT. It is translated as CASSLLAGAPTQYF. Where the CDR3 stops, the reference TRBV28 and TRBJ2-3 genes take over; the full variable domain is DVKVTQSSRYLVKRTGEKVFLECVQDMDHENMFWYRQDPGLGLRLIYFSYDVKMKEKGDIPEGYSVSREKKERFSLILESASTNQTSMYLCASSLLAGAPTQYFGPGTRLTVL.